The present T cell receptor (beta chain) was sequenced within a study of spatial heterogeneity in lung cancer. A single record per CDR3 protein comes from TCRdb applying MiXCR to the 5' RACE reads. The sample lists more than 3,500 distinct CDR3 sequences, 7.5% to 9% seen once, with 59% in the top ten. This clonotype has ten or more counts. Time point: sample taken at primary tumor resection. Tumor, nontumor lung or frozen PBMC supplied whole RNA that was sequenced unsorted. From germline, CDR1 is MGHDK and CDR2 SYGVNS. V shed 5 bases and J shed 6 bases, with 17 bases lying between them. The CDR3 extends over 15 amino acids.

Material: PBMCs, obtained at surgery. This sequence joins TRBV25-1 and TRBJ2-1; D is unclear. The TCR was taken from a female donor with early-stage non-small cell lung cancer. CDR3 sequence: CASSPPMTDLNEQFF. Here the CDR3 DNA reads TGTGCCAGCAGTCCCCCTATGACGGATCTCAATGAGCAGTTCTTC.